These T cell receptor beta chains were read from a single sample in a study of T-cell memory formation after mild COVID-19. Via MiXCR, TCRdb re-called the 5' RACE reads, giving one row per CDR3 protein. The table shows under 600,000 distinct CDR3 sequences, with about a fifth occurring only once. The sequencing sample was made of PBMCs or a T cell subset sorted from them (not recorded which). These receptors were collected from an adult woman who had mild COVID-19 (a few samples of this study predate the infection). Cell type and time point are not known. CDR3s leave out the opening cysteine and the closing phenylalanine or tryptophan. D genes are given only for firm matches.

TRBJ2-1	-	TRBV15	ATRHASGFNEQF
TRBJ2-7	-	TRBV12-3/TRBV12-4	ASTLSVSYEQY
TRBJ2-3	-	TRBV23-1	ASSPPQPEGPDTQY
TRBJ1-2	-	TRBV29-1	SVEDRGHGYT
TRBJ2-1	TRBD1	TRBV9	ASSVEGRWQGANNEQF
TRBJ1-6	TRBD1	TRBV20-1	SARTGGSYNSPLH
TRBJ2-7	TRBD1	TRBV2	ASQHTGVLANEQY
TRBJ2-4	-	TRBV5-6	ASSYLLYDKNIQY
TRBJ2-1	TRBD2	TRBV6-5	ASSYSGLLANEQF
TRBJ2-3	-	TRBV30	AWSFYTDTQY
TRBJ1-1	TRBD1	TRBV14	ASSWTGYNTEAF
TRBJ2-4	-	TRBV7-8	ASSLDAIPKGDIQY
TRBJ2-1	-	TRBV6-2/TRBV6-3	ASRKELARNEQF
TRBJ2-7	-	TRBV11-3	ASSPLGPAYEQY
TRBJ1-1	-	TRBV5-1	ASSLNGGQGTEAF
TRBJ2-5	TRBD2	TRBV7-2	ASSSRTSGRKETQY
TRBJ1-1	-	TRBV7-2	ASSLGQVMNTEAF
TRBJ2-2	-	TRBV6-2/TRBV6-3	ASNLETRGTGELF
TRBJ2-7	-	TRBV12-3/TRBV12-4	ASSFSGGLDEQY
TRBJ2-5	TRBD1	TRBV7-2	ASSPNWGQGTQY
TRBJ2-2	-	TRBV3-1	ASSQGRGVGELF
TRBJ2-5	-	TRBV4-1	ASSPRIPQETQY
TRBJ2-3	TRBD2	TRBV11-2	ASSSLPPVAGNTDTQY
TRBJ1-1	TRBD1	TRBV25-1	ASSKGANTEAF
TRBJ1-6	-	TRBV20-1	SAKGGGYSPLH
TRBJ1-2	-	TRBV5-6	ASSSAGAYYGYT
TRBJ2-1	-	TRBV4-1	ASRAAGTYNEQF
TRBJ1-6	TRBD1	TRBV7-6	ASSFGQERITSYNSPLH
TRBJ2-7	-	TRBV5-5	ASSAPGLPEQY
TRBJ2-5	-	TRBV27	ASSLSGSSAGTQY
TRBJ2-3	-	TRBV7-9	ASTGLGGDTQY